This T cell receptor (beta chain) was profiled in a study of tissue T cells after allogeneic stem cell transplantation. Study-wide results and caveats: Blood and spleen captured only part of the tissue TCR repertoire. Motif-based clustering found tissue-specific repertoire signatures shared across patients, though few clones were shared.

V shed 3 bases and J 6 bases; nucleotides not matched to a gene: 4. The CDR3 length is 14 residues. Germline assignment: CDR1 KGHPV and CDR2 FQNQEV (reference sequence). Comments on this clone: The antigen is unknown. Mouse gene names and germline throughout. Sequencing ends 1 residue short of the CDR3 end; the germline J gene provides the rest.

Regarding time point: mouse harvest day 7 after allogeneic transplant. Mouse grafts combined 10^7 T-cell-depleted bone marrow cells with 10^6 splenic CD5+ T cells. Here immunoSEQ multiplex PCR was the method, and the copy in TCRdb shows in-frame clones only, minus some. The sample has 900 to 1,300 clones, about three fifths seen once. The chain joins TRBV26 to TRBJ1-1, with 10 bases matching TRBD1. This TCR came from a female BALB/c mouse given C57BL/6 T cells with graft-versus-host disease after an allogeneic hematopoietic cell transplant. The sequencing input was liver tissue. The part of the CDR3 DNA that was read is TGTGCCAGCAGTCTCGACAGGGGGCTGGCAGAAGTCTTC. Translation: CASSLDRGLAEVF. The entire CDR3 protein is CASSLDRGLAEVFF.